A single sample is the source of the 11 T cell receptor beta chains below, sequenced in a study of OX40 agonist ivuxolimab in advanced cancers. Using immunoSEQ multiplex PCR, the repertoire was profiled, and TCRdb retains in-frame clones only, with some absent. The profile shows about 98,000 clones, about 85% of them singletons. Material: CD4+ or CD8+ T cells sorted from blood, obtained in a trial of the OX40 agonist ivuxolimab. The receptors derive from an adult with an advanced solid tumor such as melanoma, head and neck, liver or kidney cancer.

The V call is TRBV30, the J call TRBJ2-5; 9 bases line up with TRBD1. Trimming removed 4 bases from V and 1 base from J; junction bases left unmatched: 7. The CDR3 covers 15 residues. Germline V gives CDR1 GTSNPN, CDR2 SVGIG (reference sequence). CDR3 DNA: TGTGCCTGGAATAGGGCGACAGGGGGCCAAGAGACCCAGTACTTC. Translated: CAWNRATGGQETQYF.

In this sample, this clone turned up once. The chain is built from TRBV30 and TRBJ1-2, with D possibly TRBD1 on 6 matching bases. The CDR3 is made up of 12 amino acids. V was cut by 4 bases and J by 2 bases, with 8 bases left in between. In germline, CDR1 is GTSNPN, CDR2 SVGIG (reference sequence). CDR3 sequence reads: CAWNTGNYGYTF. CDR3 in DNA: TGTGCCTGGAATACAGGGAACTATGGCTACACCTTC.

In this sample, this clone turned up once. The J gene is TRBJ2-3, the V gene TRBV7-2; no reliable D call. Deletions cut 0 bases from V and 6 bases from J, with 7 bases between. This CDR3 comprises 13 residues. Germline CDR1 and CDR2: SGHTA and FQGNSA. CDR3 loop: CASSLAREDTQYF. The DNA for the CDR3 is TGTGCCAGCAGCTTAGCGAGAGAGGATACGCAGTATTTT.

The rearrangement links TRBV11-3 to TRBJ2-7; no clear D gene. V was clipped by 5 bases and J by 1 base, with 12 bases between them. This CDR3 is 14 amino acids long. Germline V gene lookup returns CDR1 SGHNT and CDR2 YENEEA. The CDR3 DNA follows: TGTGCCAGCAGCCCGACGCCAGATTCCTACGAGCAGTACTTC. It is translated as CASSPTPDSYEQYF.

This clone was seen only a few times. V and J are TRBV18 and TRBJ2-1, with D perhaps matching TRBD1 (5 bases). The CDR3 is made up of 13 amino acids. Germline loops: CDR1 KGHSH, CDR2 LQKENI. Trimming took off 2 bases at V and 8 bases at J, with 10 bases between the two ends. The CDR3 loop is CASSPGASYEQFF. The CDR3 bases are TGTGCCAGCTCACCAGGGGCCTCCTATGAGCAGTTCTTC.

J is TRBJ2-5 and V is TRBV5-1; no firm D call. The CDR3 is 17 residues long. Trimming removed 6 bases from V and 3 bases from J, with 24 bases in between. Germline CDR1 SGHRS, CDR2 YFSETQ. The chain's CDR3 is CASKILGVGGREETQYF. CDR3 nucleotide sequence: TGCGCCAGCAAGATCCTTGGAGTGGGCGGTAGGGAAGAGACCCAGTACTTC.

As regards this clone: The sample holds other DNA sequences that translate to the same CDR3. The chain couples TRBV5-1 to TRBJ2-3; maybe TRBD2 (7 bases). CDR3 size: 15 residues. Germline lookup yields CDR1 SGHRS and CDR2 YFSETQ. V was shortened by 0 bases and J by 3 bases, with 11 bases between the two germline ends. As DNA, the CDR3 is TGCGCCAGCAGCTTGGAAGGGAGGGGGACAGATACGCAGTATTTT. Translation: CASSLEGRGTDTQYF.

The V call is TRBV5-1, the J call TRBJ2-2; TRBD2 aligns across 8 bases. CDR1 and CDR2 (germline): SGHRS, YFSETQ. CDR3 length: 17 residues. Losses at the gene ends were 3 bases for V and 7 bases for J; bases not matched to a gene: 14. CDR3 in amino acids: CASSSLFTGGPSGELFF. CDR3 bases: TGCGCCAGCAGCTCATTGTTCACGGGAGGGCCAAGCGGGGAGCTGTTTTTT.

This clone was observed many times. This chain connects TRBV19 to TRBJ1-2; 7 bases align to TRBD1. Per the germline V gene, CDR1 is LNHDA and CDR2 is SQIVND (reference sequence). This CDR3 comprises 15 residues. Trimming at V came to 7 bases and at J to 4 bases, leaving 12 bases not matched to a gene. DNA of the CDR3: TGTGCCAGTACCGGCGTACAGGGGACTGGCTATGGCTACACCTTC. This codes for CASTGVQGTGYGYTF.

This sequence joins TRBV5-1 and TRBJ2-1; 7 bases match TRBD2. This CDR3 is 13 amino acids long. V trimming: 0 bases; J trimming: 8 bases; junction bases outside the gene matches: 2. The germline V gene has CDR1 SGHRS and CDR2 YFSETQ. The chain's CDR3 is CASSLVGRDEQFF. For the CDR3, the DNA is TGCGCCAGCAGCTTGGTAGGGAGGGATGAGCAGTTCTTC.

The rearrangement joins TRBV18 to TRBJ2-3; D is perhaps TRBD1 or TRBD2 (5 bases each). The CDR3 contains 16 residues. CDR1 and CDR2 (germline): KGHSH, LQKENI. V lost 1 base and J 1 base, leaving 12 bases between the germline ends. The CDR3, as DNA: TGTGCCAGCTCACCACAAGGGACGGCTCGCACAGATACGCAGTATTTT. Amino acids: CASSPQGTARTDTQYF.